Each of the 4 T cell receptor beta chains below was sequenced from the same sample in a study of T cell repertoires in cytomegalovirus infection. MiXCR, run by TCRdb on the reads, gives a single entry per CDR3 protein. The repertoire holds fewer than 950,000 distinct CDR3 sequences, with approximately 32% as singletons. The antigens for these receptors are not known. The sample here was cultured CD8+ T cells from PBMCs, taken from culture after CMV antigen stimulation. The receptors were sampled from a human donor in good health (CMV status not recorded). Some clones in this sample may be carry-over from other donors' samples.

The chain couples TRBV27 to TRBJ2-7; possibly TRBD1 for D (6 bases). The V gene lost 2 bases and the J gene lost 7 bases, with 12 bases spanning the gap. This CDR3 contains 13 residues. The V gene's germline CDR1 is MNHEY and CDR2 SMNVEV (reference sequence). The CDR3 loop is CASSLMGQAEQYF. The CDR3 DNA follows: TGTGCCAGCAGTTTAATGGGACAAGCGGAGCAGTACTTC.

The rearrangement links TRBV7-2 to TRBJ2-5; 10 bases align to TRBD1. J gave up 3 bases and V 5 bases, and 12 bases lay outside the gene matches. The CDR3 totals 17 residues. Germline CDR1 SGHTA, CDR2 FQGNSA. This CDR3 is CASSPHRSGTGEETQYF. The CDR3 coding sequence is TGTGCCAGCAGCCCCCACAGGTCTGGGACAGGGGAAGAGACCCAGTACTTC. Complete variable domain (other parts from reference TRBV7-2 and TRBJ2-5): GAGVSQSPSNKVTEKGKDVELRCDPISGHTALYWYRQSLGQGLEFLIYFQGNSAPDKSGLPSDRFSAERTGGSVSTLTIQRTQQEDSAVYLCASSPHRSGTGEETQYFGPGTRLLVL.

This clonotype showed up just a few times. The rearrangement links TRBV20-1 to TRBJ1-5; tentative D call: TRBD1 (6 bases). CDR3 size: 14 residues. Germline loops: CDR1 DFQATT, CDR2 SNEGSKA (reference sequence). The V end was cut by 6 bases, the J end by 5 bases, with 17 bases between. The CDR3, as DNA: TGCAGTGCCCCCCGCAGGGGTTATGATCAGCCCCAGCATTTT. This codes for CSAPRRGYDQPQHF.

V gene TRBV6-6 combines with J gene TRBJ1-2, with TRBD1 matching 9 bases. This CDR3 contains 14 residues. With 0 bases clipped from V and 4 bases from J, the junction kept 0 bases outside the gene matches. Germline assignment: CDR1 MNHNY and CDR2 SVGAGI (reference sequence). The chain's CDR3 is CASSYSDRGYGYTF. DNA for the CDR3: TGTGCCAGCAGTTACTCGGACAGGGGCTATGGCTACACCTTC.